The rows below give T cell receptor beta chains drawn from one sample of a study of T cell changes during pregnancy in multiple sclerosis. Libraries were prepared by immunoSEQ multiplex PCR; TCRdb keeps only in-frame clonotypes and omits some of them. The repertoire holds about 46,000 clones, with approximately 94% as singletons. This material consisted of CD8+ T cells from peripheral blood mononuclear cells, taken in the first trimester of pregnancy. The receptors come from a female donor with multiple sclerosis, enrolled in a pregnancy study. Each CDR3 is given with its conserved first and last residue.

CDR3 protein: CASSTPGTPSYEQYF
V gene: TRBV6-6

CDR3 protein: CASSQLLGSTGELFF
V gene: TRBV4-1

CDR3 protein: CSVAGRSYNEQFF
V gene: TRBV29-1

CDR3 protein: CASSLWDSNTEAFF
V gene: TRBV7-9

CDR3 protein: CASSILTGSSGNTIYF
V gene: TRBV19

CDR3 protein: CATQAGAQETQYF
V gene: TRBV15

CDR3 protein: CASSQGSFTEAFF
V gene: TRBV14

CDR3 protein: CASSPLEGVNYNEQFF
V gene: TRBV6-6

CDR3 protein: CASSPKTGPFDEQYF
V gene: TRBV28

CDR3 protein: CARPGQTTGELFF
V gene: TRBV7-2

CDR3 protein: CASSLSLSLYEQYF
V gene: TRBV27

CDR3 protein: CASSPGTGKSYEQYF
V gene: TRBV14

CDR3 protein: CASSQDYREPQHF
V gene: TRBV6-5

CDR3 protein: CASSQTGVNTGELFF
V gene: TRBV11-2

CDR3 protein: CATSRALTLGDEQFF
V gene: TRBV15

CDR3 protein: CASRIPLLGPIYNEQFF
V gene: TRBV19

CDR3 protein: CASSYRGENTEAFF
V gene: TRBV7-9

CDR3 protein: CAISEPATSGSFTDTQYF
V gene: TRBV10-3

CDR3 protein: CASSQVGNGELFF
V gene: TRBV4-1

CDR3 protein: CASSRTTGGVDTEAFF
V gene: TRBV4-1

CDR3 protein: CASSAGTGVAYEQYF
V gene: TRBV9

CDR3 protein: CASSTSETGVNEQYF
V gene: TRBV2

CDR3 protein: CASSGWTSGSPNEQFF
V gene: TRBV9

CDR3 protein: CASSYLDGGYNEQFF
V gene: TRBV5-8

CDR3 protein: CASSYGTSGRDNEQFF
V gene: TRBV6-5

CDR3 protein: CASSPGRSIYEQYF
V gene: TRBV7-6

CDR3 protein: CASSGDPPRGGNEQFF
V gene: TRBV7-6